This paragraph reports one TCR beta chain. As yet, its antigen is unknown. V gave up 2 bases and J gave up 6 bases; unmatched junction bases: 8. This CDR3 is 16 amino acids long. From germline, CDR1 is KGHSH and CDR2 LQKENI. Generated by immunoSEQ multiplex PCR, the TCRdb table keeps only in-frame clones and is missing some. Of 30,000 to 40,000 clones listed, roughly 88% were seen once; the top ten hold 11% to 15%. Both about-4-week and about-12-week second-dose recipients were combined. These data belong to a study of T cell responses to AZD1222 COVID-19 vaccine. Study-level points and caveats: Donors skewed white British and female; clonal diversity was possibly underestimated. AZD1222 recipients seropositive at baseline numbered only five to seven.

Sequenced material: peripheral blood, taken 28 days after the second AZD1222 dose. The sequence came from an adult who received the AZD1222 COVID-19 vaccine. The V call is TRBV18, the J call TRBJ1-2, with TRBD1 identical over 11 bases. The CDR3 here is CASSPEGQGGENGYTF. CDR3 sequence (DNA): TGTGCCAGCTCACCAGAGGGACAGGGGGGAGAGAATGGCTACACCTTC. Supplemented by reference TRBV18 and TRBJ1-2, the full variable domain reads NAGVMQNPRHLVRRRGQEARLRCSPMKGHSHVYWYRQLPEEGLKFMVYLQKENIIDESGMPKERFSAEFPKEGPSILRIQQVVRGDSAAYFCASSPEGQGGENGYTFGSGTRLTVV.